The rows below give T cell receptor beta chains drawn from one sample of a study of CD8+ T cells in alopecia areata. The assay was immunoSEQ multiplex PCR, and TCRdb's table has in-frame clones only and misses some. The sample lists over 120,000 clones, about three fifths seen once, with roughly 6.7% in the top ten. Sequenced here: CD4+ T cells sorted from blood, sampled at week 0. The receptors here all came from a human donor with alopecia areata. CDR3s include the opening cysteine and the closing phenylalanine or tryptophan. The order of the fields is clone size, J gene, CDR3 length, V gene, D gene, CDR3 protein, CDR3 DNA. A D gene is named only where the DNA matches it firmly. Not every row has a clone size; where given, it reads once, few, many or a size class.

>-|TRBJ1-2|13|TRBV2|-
CAGSASALGGYTF
TGTGCCGGTTCAGCGTCTGCACTGGGAGGCTACACCTTC
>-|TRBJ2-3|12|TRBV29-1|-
CSVKQNTDTQYF
TGCAGCGTGAAACAGAACACAGATACGCAGTATTTT
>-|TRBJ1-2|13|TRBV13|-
CASRMTVEGGYTF
TGTGCCAGCAGAATGACAGTAGAAGGTGGCTACACCTTC
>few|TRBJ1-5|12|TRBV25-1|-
CASSRGNQPQHF
TGTGCCAGCAGTAGGGGCAATCAGCCCCAGCATTTT
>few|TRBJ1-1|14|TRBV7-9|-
CASSQDSMNTEAFF
TGTGCCAGCAGCCAGGACAGCATGAACACTGAAGCTTTCTTT
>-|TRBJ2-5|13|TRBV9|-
CASSVDLGGTQYF
TGTGCCAGCAGCGTCGACTTGGGAGGGACCCAGTACTTC
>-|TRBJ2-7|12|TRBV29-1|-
CSVAGSLYEQYF
TGCAGCGTTGCAGGGTCTCTCTACGAGCAGTACTTC
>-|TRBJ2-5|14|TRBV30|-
CAWSAGALGETQYF
TGTGCCTGGAGTGCGGGGGCGCTCGGAGAGACCCAGTACTTC
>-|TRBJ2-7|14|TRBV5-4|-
CASSPSDRSYEQYF
TGTGCCAGCAGCCCCTCAGACAGATCCTACGAGCAGTACTTC
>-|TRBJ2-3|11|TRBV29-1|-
CSVVRTDTQYF
TGCAGCGTTGTAAGAACCGATACGCAGTATTTT
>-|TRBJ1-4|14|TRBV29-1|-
CSVNSGKGDEKLFF
TGCAGCGTCAACTCGGGAAAAGGGGATGAAAAACTGTTTTTT
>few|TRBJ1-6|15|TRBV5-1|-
CASSETPGQGSPLHF
TGCGCCAGCAGCGAGACCCCGGGACAAGGTTCACCCCTCCACTTT
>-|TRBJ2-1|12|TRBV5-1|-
CASSQQGTEQFF
TGCGCCAGCAGCCAGCAGGGTACTGAGCAGTTCTTC
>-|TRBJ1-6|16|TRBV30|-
CAWSNGAGATNSPLHF
TGTGCCTGGAGTAACGGAGCAGGGGCGACTAATTCACCCCTCCACTTT
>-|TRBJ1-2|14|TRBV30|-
CAWRSPLGNYGYTF
TGTGCCTGGAGATCCCCATTGGGGAACTATGGCTACACCTTC
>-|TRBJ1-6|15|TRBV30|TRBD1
CAWARDRGGNSPLHF
TGTGCCTGGGCCAGGGACAGGGGAGGGAATTCACCCCTCCACTTT
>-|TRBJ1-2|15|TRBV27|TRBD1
CASSFSRTGLIGYTF
TGTGCCAGCAGTTTTTCAAGGACAGGCTTGATTGGCTACACCTTC
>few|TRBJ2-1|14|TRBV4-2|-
CASSQAILGAEQFF
TGTGCCAGCAGCCAGGCAATCCTGGGGGCTGAGCAGTTCTTC
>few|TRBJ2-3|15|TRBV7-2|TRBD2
CASSLTSGTTDTQYF
TGTGCCAGCAGCCTAACTAGCGGGACTACAGATACGCAGTATTTT
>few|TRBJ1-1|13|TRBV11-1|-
CASSREVNTEAFF
TGTGCCAGCAGCCGCGAAGTGAACACTGAAGCTTTCTTT
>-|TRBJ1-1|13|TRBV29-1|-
CSVQTAMNTEAFF
TGCAGCGTCCAGACAGCGATGAACACTGAAGCTTTCTTT
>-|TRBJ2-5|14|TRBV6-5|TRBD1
CASSRGQAQGTQYF
TGTGCCAGCAGCAGGGGACAGGCGCAAGGGACCCAGTACTTC
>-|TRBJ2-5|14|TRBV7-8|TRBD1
CASSFQGAWETQYF
TGTGCCAGCAGCTTCCAGGGGGCTTGGGAGACCCAGTACTTC
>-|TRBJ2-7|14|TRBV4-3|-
CASSQDPKSYEQYF
TGCGCCAGCAGCCAAGATCCGAAGTCCTACGAGCAGTACTTC
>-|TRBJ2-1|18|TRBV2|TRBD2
CASSEAFLVAGGYNEQFF
TGTGCCAGCAGTGAGGCCTTTTTAGTAGCGGGTGGCTACAATGAGCAGTTCTTC
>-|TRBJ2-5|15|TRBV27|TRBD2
CASSPLGGARETQYF
TGTGCCAGCAGTCCCCTCGGGGGGGCCAGGGAGACCCAGTACTTC
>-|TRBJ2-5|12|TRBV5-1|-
CASRPGEETQYF
TGCGCCAGCAGGCCGGGGGAGGAGACCCAGTACTTC
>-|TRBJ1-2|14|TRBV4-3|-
CASSQDSTGYGYTF
TGCGCCAGCAGCCAAGATAGTACGGGCTATGGCTACACCTTC
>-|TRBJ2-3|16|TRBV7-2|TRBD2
CASSVSSGGAADTQYF
TGTGCCAGCAGCGTCTCTAGCGGGGGGGCAGCAGATACGCAGTATTTT
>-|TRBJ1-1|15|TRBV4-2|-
CASSQLAGDYTEAFF
TGTGCCAGCAGCCAACTAGCAGGGGATTACACTGAAGCTTTCTTT
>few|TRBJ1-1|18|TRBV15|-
CATSRDSVTSTGNTEAFF
TGTGCCACCAGCAGAGATAGCGTGACCTCCACGGGGAACACTGAAGCTTTCTTT
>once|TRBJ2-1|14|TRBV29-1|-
CSVAYGGSYNEQFF
TGCAGCGTTGCGTACGGGGGCTCCTACAATGAGCAGTTCTTC
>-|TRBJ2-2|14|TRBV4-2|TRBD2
CASSQDGGAGELFF
TGTGCCAGCAGCCAAGACGGGGGGGCCGGGGAGCTGTTTTTT
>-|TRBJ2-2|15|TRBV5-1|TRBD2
CASSGGTSGTGELFF
TGCGCCAGCAGCGGCGGGACTAGCGGCACCGGGGAGCTGTTTTTT
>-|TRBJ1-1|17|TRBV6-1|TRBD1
CASSVGDRGPLNTEAFF
TGTGCCAGCAGTGTCGGGGACAGGGGACCATTGAACACTGAAGCTTTCTTT
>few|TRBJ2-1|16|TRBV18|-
CASSPLRLSSYNEQFF
TGTGCCAGCTCACCACTCAGGCTCAGCTCCTACAATGAGCAGTTCTTC
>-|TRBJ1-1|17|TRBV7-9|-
CASSSHLGGPMNTEAFF
TGTGCCAGCAGCTCACATCTTGGGGGCCCTATGAACACTGAAGCTTTCTTT
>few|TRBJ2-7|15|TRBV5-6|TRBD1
CASSLSPGGVREQYF
TGTGCCAGCAGCTTGTCTCCAGGGGGTGTTCGCGAGCAGTACTTC
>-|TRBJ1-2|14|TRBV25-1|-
CASSENSQRYGYTF
TGTGCCAGCAGTGAAAACAGCCAGCGCTATGGCTACACCTTC
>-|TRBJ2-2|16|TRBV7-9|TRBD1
CASSFAGGADTGELFF
TGTGCCAGCAGCTTTGCAGGGGGCGCCGACACCGGGGAGCTGTTTTTT
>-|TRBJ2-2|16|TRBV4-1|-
CASSQVPTPNAGELFF
TGCGCCAGCAGCCAAGTACCCACCCCAAACGCCGGGGAGCTGTTTTTT
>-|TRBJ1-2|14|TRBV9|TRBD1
CASSVGTGDYGYTF
TGTGCCAGCAGCGTGGGGACAGGGGACTATGGCTACACCTTC
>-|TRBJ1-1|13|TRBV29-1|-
CSVAHNQGAEAFF
TGCAGCGTTGCTCATAACCAGGGTGCTGAAGCTTTCTTT
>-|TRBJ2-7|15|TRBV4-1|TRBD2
CASSLRLAVAYEQYF
TGCGCCAGCAGCTTACGACTAGCGGTTGCCTACGAGCAGTACTTC
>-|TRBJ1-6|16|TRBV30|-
CAWSVAGARTGSPLHF
TGTGCCTGGAGTGTAGCAGGGGCGCGAACTGGATCACCCCTCCACTTT
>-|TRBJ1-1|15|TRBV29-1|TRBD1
CSVERGGAGDTEAFF
TGCAGCGTTGAACGAGGGGGCGCGGGGGACACTGAAGCTTTCTTT
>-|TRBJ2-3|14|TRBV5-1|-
CASSTDPSTDTQYF
TGCGCCAGCAGCACGGACCCTAGCACAGATACGCAGTATTTT
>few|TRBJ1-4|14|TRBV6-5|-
CASSAQGLNEKLFF
TGTGCCAGCAGTGCGCAGGGACTTAATGAAAAACTGTTTTTT
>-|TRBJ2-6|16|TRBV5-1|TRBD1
CASSLGQGSGANVLTF
TGCGCCAGCAGCTTGGGACAGGGCTCTGGGGCCAACGTCCTGACTTTC
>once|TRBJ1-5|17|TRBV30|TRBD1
CAWRGKIGTGVHQPQHF
TGTGCCTGGAGGGGTAAAATCGGGACAGGGGTACATCAGCCCCAGCATTTT
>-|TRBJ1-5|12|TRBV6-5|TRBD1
CASRTGNQPQHF
TGTGCCAGCAGGACAGGGAATCAGCCCCAGCATTTT
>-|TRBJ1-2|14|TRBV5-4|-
CASSSRTVPHGYTF
TGTGCCAGCAGCTCAAGGACAGTGCCACATGGCTACACCTTC
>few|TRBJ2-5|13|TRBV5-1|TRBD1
CASSTDREGTQYF
TGCGCCAGCAGCACAGACAGGGAAGGGACCCAGTACTTC
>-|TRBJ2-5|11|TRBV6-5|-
CASSSLETQYF
TGTGCCAGCAGTTCTTTAGAGACCCAGTACTTC